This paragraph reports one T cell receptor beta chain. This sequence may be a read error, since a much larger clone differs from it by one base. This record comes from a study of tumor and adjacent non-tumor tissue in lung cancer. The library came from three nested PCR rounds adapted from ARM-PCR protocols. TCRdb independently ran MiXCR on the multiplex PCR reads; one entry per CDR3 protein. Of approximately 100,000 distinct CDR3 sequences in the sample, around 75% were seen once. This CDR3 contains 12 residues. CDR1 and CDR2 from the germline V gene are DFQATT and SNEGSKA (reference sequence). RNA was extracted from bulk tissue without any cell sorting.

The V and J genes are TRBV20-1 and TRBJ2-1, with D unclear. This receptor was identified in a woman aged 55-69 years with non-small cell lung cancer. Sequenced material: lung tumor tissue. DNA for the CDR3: TGCAGTGATAGAGAAGATGGCAATGAGCAGTTCTTC. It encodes CSDREDGNEQFF.